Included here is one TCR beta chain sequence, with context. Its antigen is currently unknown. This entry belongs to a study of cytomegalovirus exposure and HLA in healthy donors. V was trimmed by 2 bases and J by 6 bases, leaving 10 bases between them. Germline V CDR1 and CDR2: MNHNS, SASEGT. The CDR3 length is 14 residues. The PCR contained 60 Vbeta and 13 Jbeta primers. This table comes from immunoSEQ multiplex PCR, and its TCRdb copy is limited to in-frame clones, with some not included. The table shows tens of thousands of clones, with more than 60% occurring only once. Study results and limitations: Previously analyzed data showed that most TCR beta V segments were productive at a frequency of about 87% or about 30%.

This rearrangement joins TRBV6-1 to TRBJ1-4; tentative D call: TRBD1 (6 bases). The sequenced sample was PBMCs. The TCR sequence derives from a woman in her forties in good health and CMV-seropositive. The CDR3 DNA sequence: TGTGCCAGCAGTGAAAGGGGGTTCGATGAAAAACTGTTTTTT. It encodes CASSERGFDEKLFF.